This T cell receptor beta chain was sequenced during a study of cytomegalovirus exposure and HLA in healthy donors. This clone was picked up a small number of times. Primers: 60 Vbeta forward and 13 Jbeta reverse. Sequencing was performed with immunoSEQ multiplex PCR; in TCRdb, only in-frame clones are kept and a portion is missing. Of 150,000 to 200,000 clones in the sample, approximately 86% are singletons; the top ten hold approximately 1.9%. This TCR was recovered from a woman aged 18-29 years in good health and CMV-seronegative. The sample consisted of PBMCs.

Here the CDR3 reads CASSGREGANTEAFF. The DNA for the CDR3 is TGTGCCAGCAGTGGGCGGGAGGGAGCTAACACTGAAGCTTTCTTT. V usage is TRBV6-1 and J usage is TRBJ1-1; D is uncertain. V was pared by 4 bases and J by 2 bases, with 14 bases between. In germline, CDR1 is MNHNS, CDR2 SASEGT. CDR3 length equals 15 residues.